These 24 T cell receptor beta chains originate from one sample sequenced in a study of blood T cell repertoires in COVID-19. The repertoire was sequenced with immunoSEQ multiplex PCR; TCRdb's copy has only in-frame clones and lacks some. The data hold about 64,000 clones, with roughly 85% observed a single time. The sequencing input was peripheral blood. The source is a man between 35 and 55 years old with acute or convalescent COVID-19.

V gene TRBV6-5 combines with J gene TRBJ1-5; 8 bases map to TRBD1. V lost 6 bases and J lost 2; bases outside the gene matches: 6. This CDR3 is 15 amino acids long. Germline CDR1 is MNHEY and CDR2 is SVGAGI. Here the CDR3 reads CASSAGGGGNQPQHF. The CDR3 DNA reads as TGTGCCAGCAGCGCAGGGGGCGGAGGCAATCAGCCCCAGCATTTT.

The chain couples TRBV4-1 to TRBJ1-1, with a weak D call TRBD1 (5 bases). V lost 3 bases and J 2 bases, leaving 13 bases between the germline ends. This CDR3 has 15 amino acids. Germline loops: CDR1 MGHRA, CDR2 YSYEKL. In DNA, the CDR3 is TGCGCCAGCAGCCACCTCGGGACTTCTAACACTGAAGCTTTCTTT. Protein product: CASSHLGTSNTEAFF.

CDR3 protein: CASRAPGQANTGELFF. DNA of the CDR3: TGCGCCAGCAGGGCCCCGGGACAGGCAAACACCGGGGAGCTGTTTTTT. J is TRBJ2-2 and V is TRBV5-1, with 8 bases aligning to TRBD1. CDR3 length equals 16 residues. Germline CDR1 is SGHRS and CDR2 is YFSETQ. With V trimmed by 5 bases and J by 2 bases, 8 bases remained unmatched.

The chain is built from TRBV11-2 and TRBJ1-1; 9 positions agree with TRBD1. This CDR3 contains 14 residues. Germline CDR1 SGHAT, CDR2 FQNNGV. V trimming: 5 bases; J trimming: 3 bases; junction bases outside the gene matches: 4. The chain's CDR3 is CASSQTGGYTEAFF. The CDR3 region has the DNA TGTGCCAGCAGCCAGACAGGGGGGTACACTGAAGCTTTCTTT.

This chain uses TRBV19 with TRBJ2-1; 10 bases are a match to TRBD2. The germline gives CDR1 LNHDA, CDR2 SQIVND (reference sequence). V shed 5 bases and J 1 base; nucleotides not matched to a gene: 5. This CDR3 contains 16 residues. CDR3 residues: CASSAPLAGSYNEQFF. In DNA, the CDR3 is TGTGCCAGTAGTGCCCCACTAGCGGGGTCCTACAATGAGCAGTTCTTC.

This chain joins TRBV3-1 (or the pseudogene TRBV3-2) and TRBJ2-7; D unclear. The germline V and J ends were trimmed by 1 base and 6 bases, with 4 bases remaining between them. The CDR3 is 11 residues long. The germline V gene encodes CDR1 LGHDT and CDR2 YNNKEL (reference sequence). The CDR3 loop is CASSQAGEQYF. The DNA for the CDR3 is TGTGCCAGCAGCCAAGCAGGCGAGCAGTACTTC.

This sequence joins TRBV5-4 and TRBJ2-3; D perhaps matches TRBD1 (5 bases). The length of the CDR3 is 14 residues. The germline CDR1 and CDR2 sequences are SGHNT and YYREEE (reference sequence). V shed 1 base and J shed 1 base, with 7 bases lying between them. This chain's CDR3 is CASSLSTGTDTQYF. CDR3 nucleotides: TGTGCCAGCAGCTTGTCGACAGGCACAGATACGCAGTATTTT.

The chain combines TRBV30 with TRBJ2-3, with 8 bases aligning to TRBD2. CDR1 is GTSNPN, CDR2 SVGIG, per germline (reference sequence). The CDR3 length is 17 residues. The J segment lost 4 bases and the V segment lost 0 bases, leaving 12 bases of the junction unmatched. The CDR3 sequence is CAWSVLIGGALPDTQYF. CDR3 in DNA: TGTGCCTGGAGTGTACTCATCGGGGGGGCCCTCCCAGATACGCAGTATTTT.

The CDR3 region has the DNA TGTGCCAGCAGCTCCGGGACTAGCATCCAAGAGACCCAGTACTTC. Protein product: CASSSGTSIQETQYF. The V call is TRBV5-4, the J call TRBJ2-5; 9 positions match TRBD2. The J segment lost 1 base and the V segment lost 3 bases, leaving 4 bases of the junction unmatched. Per germline, CDR1 SGHNT and CDR2 YYREEE (reference sequence). This CDR3 has 15 residues. Using reference TRBV5-4 and TRBJ2-5 for the parts outside the CDR3, the full variable domain is ETGVTQSPTHLIKTRGQQVTLRCSSQSGHNTVSWYQQALGQGPQFIFQYYREEENGRGNFPPRFSGLQFPNYSSELNVNALELDDSALYLCASSSGTSIQETQYFGPGTRLLVL.

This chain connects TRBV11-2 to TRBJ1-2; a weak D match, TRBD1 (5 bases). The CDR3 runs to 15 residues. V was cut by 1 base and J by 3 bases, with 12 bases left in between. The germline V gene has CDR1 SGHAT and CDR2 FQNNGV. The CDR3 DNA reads TGTGCCAGCAGCTTAGCTGGGGGGACTGACTATGGCTACACCTTC. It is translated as CASSLAGGTDYGYTF.

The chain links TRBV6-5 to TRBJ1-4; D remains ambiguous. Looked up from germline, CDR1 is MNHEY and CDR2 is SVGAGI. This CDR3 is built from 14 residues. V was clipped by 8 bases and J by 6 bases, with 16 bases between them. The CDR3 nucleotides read TGTGCCAGCCGACCGTCCTTTGGGCATGAAAAACTGTTTTTT. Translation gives CASRPSFGHEKLFF.

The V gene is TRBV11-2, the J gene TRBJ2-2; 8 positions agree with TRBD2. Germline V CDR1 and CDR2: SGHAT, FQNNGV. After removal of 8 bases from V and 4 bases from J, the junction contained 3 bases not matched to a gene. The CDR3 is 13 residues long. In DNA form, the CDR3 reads TGTGCCAGCGGCCGGGGGGGCACCGGGGAGCTGTTTTTT. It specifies CASGRGGTGELFF.

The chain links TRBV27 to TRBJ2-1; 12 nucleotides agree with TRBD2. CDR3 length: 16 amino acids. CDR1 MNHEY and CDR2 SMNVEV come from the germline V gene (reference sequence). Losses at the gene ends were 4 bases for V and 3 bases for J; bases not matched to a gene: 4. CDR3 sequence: CASSSGLAGYYNEQFF. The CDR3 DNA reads TGTGCCAGCAGTTCTGGACTAGCGGGGTACTACAATGAGCAGTTCTTC.

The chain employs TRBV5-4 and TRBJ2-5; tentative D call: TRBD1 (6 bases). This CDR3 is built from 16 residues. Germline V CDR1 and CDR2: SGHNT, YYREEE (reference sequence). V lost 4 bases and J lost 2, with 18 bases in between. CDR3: CASSPRSGDLQETQYF. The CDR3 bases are TGTGCCAGCAGCCCCCGGTCAGGGGATCTACAAGAGACCCAGTACTTC. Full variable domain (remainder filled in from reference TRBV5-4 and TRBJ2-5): ETGVTQSPTHLIKTRGQQVTLRCSSQSGHNTVSWYQQALGQGPQFIFQYYREEENGRGNFPPRFSGLQFPNYSSELNVNALELDDSALYLCASSPRSGDLQETQYFGPGTRLLVL.

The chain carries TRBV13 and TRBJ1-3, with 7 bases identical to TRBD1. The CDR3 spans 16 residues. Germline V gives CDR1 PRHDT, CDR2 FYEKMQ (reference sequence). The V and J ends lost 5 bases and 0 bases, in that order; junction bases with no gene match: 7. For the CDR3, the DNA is TGTGCCAGCAGCCTTAACAGGGGTCTCTCTGGAAACACCATATATTTT. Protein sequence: CASSLNRGLSGNTIYF.

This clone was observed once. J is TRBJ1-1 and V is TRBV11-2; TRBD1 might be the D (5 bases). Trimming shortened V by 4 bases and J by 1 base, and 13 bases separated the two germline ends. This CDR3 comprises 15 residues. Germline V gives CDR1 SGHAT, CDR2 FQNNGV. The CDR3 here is CASSSSRRGNTEAFF. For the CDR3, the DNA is TGTGCCAGCAGCTCCTCGAGGAGGGGGAACACTGAAGCTTTCTTT.

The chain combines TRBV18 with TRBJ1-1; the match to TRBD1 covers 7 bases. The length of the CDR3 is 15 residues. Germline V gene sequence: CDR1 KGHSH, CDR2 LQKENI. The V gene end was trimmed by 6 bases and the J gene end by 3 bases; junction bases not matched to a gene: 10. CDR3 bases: TGTGCCAGCTCCCTGGGGGACAGCCATTACACTGAAGCTTTCTTT. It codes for CASSLGDSHYTEAFF.

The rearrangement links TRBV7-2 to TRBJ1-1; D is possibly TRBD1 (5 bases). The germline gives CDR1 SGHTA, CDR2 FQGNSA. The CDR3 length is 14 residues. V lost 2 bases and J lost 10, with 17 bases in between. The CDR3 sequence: CASSLMRQGYGAFF. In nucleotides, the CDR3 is TGTGCCAGCAGCTTAATGCGGCAGGGATATGGAGCTTTCTTT.

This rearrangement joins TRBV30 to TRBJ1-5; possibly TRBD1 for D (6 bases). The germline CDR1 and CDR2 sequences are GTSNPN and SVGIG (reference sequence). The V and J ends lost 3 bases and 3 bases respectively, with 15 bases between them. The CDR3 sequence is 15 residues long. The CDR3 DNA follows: TGTGCCTGGAGCCCTGGACAGCTCTTCAATCAGCCCCAGCATTTT. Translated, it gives CAWSPGQLFNQPQHF.

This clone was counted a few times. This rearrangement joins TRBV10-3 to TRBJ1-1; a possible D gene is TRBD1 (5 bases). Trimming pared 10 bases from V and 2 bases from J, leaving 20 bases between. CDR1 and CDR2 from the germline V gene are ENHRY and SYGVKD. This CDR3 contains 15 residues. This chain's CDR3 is CATAPVGQGNTEAFF. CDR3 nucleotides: TGTGCCACCGCCCCGGTGGGGCAGGGAAACACTGAAGCTTTCTTT.

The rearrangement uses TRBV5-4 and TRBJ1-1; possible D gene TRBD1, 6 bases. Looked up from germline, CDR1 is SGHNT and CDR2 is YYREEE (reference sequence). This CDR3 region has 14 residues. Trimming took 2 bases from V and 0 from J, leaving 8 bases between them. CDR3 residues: CASSLGGMNTEAFF. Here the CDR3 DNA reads TGTGCCAGCAGCTTAGGGGGTATGAACACTGAAGCTTTCTTT.

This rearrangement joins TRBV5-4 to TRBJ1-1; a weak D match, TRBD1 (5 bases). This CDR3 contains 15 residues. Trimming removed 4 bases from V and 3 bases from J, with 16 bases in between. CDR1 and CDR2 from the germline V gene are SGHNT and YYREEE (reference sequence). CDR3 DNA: TGTGCCAGCAGCCCGGTCGCCCTAGGGGACACTGAAGCTTTCTTT. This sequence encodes CASSPVALGDTEAFF. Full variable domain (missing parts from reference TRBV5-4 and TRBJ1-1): ETGVTQSPTHLIKTRGQQVTLRCSSQSGHNTVSWYQQALGQGPQFIFQYYREEENGRGNFPPRFSGLQFPNYSSELNVNALELDDSALYLCASSPVALGDTEAFFGQGTRLTVV.

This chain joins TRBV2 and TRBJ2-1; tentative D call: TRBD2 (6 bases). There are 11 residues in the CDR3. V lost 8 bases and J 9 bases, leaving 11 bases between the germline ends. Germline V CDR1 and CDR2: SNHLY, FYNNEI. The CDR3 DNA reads TGTGCCAGCGGAGGGATGGTTGAGCAGTTCTTC. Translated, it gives CASGGMVEQFF. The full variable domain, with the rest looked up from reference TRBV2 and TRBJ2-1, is EPEVTQTPSHQVTQMGQEVILRCVPISNHLYFYWYRQILGQKVEFLVSFYNNEISEKSEIFDDQFSVERPDGSNFTLKIRSTKLEDSAMYFCASGGMVEQFFGPGTRLTVL.

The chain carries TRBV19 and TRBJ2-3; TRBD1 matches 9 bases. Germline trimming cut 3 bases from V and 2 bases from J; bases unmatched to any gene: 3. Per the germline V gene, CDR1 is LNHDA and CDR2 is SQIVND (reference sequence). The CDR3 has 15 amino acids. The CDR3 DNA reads TGTGCCAGTAGTATCGGGACAGGGTTCACAGATACGCAGTATTTT. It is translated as CASSIGTGFTDTQYF.